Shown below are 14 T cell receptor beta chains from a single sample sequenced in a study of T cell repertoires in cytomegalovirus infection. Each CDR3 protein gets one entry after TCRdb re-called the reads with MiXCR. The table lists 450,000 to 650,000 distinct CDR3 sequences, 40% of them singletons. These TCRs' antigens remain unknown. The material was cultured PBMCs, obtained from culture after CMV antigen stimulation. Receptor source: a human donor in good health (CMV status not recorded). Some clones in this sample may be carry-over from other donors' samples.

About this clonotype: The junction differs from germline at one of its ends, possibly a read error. The CDR3 reads CASSHRDPRYSEQFF. CDR3 nucleotides: TGTGCCAGTAGTCACCGGGACCCCCGGTACAGTGAGCAGTTCTTC. The V call is TRBV19, the J call TRBJ2-1, with D tentatively TRBD1 or TRBD2 (5 bases each). Germline-derived CDR1 and CDR2 are LNHDA and SQIVND (reference sequence). The CDR3 has 15 residues.

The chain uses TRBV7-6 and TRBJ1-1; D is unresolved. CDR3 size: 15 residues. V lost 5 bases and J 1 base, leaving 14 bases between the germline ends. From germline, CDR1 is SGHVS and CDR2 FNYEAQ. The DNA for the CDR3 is TGTGCCAGCAGCCAGTTCCAACTCCCGAACACTGAAGCTTTCTTT. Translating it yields CASSQFQLPNTEAFF.

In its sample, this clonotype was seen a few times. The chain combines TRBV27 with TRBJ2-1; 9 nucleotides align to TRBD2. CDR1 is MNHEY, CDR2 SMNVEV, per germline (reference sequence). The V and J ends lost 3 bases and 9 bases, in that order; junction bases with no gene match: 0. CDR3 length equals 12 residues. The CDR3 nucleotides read TGTGCCAGCAGTTTTAGCGGGGGTGAGCAGTTCTTC. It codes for CASSFSGGEQFF.

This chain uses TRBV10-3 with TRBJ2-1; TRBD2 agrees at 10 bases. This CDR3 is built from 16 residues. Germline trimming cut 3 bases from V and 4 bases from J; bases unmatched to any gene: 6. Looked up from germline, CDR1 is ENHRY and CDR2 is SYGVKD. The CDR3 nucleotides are TGTGCCATCAGTGAAGGGGGGACTAGCGAATACAATGAGCAGTTCTTC. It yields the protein CAISEGGTSEYNEQFF.

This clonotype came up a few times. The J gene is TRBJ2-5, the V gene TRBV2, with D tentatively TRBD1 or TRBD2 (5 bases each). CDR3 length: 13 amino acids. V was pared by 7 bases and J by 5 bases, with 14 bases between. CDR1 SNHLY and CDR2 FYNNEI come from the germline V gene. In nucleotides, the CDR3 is TGTGCCAGCAAGGGACCCGAAGAGGAGACCCAGTACTTC. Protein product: CASKGPEEETQYF.

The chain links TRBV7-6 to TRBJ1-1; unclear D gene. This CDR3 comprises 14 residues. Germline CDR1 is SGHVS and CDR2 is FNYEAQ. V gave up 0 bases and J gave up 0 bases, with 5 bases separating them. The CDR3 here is CASSLARMNTEAFF. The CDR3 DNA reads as TGTGCCAGCAGCTTAGCACGGATGAACACTGAAGCTTTCTTT.

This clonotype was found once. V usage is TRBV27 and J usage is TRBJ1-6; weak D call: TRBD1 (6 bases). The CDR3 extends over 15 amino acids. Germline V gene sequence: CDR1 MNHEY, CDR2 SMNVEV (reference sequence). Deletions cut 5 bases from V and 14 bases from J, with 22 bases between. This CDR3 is CASSLKPEGGVSLHF. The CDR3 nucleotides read TGTGCCAGCAGTCTCAAACCAGAGGGGGGGGTGTCCCTCCACTTT.

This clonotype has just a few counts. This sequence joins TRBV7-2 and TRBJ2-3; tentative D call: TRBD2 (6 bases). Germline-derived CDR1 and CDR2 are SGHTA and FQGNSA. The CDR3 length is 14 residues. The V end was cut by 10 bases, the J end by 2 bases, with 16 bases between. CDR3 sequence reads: CAIGVSGYTDTQYF. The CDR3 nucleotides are TGTGCCATTGGGGTTAGCGGATACACAGATACGCAGTATTTT. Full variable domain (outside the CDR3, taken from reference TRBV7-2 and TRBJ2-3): GAGVSQSPSNKVTEKGKDVELRCDPISGHTALYWYRQSLGQGLEFLIYFQGNSAPDKSGLPSDRFSAERTGGSVSTLTIQRTQQEDSAVYLCAIGVSGYTDTQYFGPGTRLTVL.

CDR3: CASSPPGLAGGIQYF. The CDR3 region has the DNA TGTGCCAGCAGTCCTCCGGGACTAGCGGGAGGTATCCAGTATTTT. The chain couples TRBV14 to TRBJ2-3; 15 nucleotides match TRBD2. Looked up from germline, CDR1 is SGHDN and CDR2 is FVKESK. CDR3 length: 15 amino acids. The J segment lost 12 bases and the V segment lost 6 bases, leaving 10 bases of the junction unmatched.

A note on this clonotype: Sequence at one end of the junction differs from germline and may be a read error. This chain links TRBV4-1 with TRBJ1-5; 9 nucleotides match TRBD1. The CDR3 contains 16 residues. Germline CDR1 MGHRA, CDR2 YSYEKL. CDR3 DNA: TGTGCCAGCAGCCAAATACCGGGACAGGGCGGGCAGCCCCAGCATTTT. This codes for CASSQIPGQGGQPQHF.

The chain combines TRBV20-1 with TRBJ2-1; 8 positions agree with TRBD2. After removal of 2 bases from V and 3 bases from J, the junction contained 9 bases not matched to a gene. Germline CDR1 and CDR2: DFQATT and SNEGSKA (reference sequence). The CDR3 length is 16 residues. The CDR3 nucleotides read TGCAGTGCTAGACCCGATAGCGGGACCGTCTACAATGAGCAGTTCTTC. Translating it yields CSARPDSGTVYNEQFF.

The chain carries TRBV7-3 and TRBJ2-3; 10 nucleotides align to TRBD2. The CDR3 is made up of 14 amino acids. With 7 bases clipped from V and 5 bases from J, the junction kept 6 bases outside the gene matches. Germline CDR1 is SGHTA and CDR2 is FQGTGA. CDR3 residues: CASNLAGVEDTQYF. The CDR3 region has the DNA TGTGCCAGCAACCTAGCGGGAGTGGAAGATACGCAGTATTTT.

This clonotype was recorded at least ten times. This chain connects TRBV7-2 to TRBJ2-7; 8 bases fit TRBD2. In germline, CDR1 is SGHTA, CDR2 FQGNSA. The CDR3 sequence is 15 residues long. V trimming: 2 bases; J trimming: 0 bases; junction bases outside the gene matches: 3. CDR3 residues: CASSLSGGLSYEQYF. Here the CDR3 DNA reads TGTGCCAGCAGCTTAAGCGGGGGCCTCTCCTACGAGCAGTACTTC.

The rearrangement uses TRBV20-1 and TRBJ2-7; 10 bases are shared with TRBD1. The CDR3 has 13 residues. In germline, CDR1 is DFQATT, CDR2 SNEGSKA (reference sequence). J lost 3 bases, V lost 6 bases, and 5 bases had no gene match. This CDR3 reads CSAGTGADYEQYF. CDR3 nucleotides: TGCAGTGCGGGGACAGGGGCCGACTACGAGCAGTACTTC.